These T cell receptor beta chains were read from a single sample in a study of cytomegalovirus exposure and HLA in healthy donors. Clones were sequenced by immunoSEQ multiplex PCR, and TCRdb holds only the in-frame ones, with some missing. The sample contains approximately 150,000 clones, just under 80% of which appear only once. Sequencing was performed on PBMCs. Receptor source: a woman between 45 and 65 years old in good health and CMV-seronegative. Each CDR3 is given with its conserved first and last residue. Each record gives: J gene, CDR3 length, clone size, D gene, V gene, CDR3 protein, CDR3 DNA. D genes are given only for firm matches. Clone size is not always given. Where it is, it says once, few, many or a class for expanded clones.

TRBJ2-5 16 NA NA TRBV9 CASSPSRQDIQETQYF TGTGCCAGCAGCCCTTCCAGACAGGACATCCAAGAGACCCAGTACTTC
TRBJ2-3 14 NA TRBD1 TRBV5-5 CASSLRGHGDTQYF TGTGCCAGCAGCCTGAGGGGGCATGGAGATACGCAGTATTTT
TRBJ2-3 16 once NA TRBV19 CASSVTRGGRTDTQYF TGTGCCAGTAGTGTGACAAGGGGGGGCCGCACAGATACGCAGTATTTT
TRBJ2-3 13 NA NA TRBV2 CASRAFTGGAQYF TGTGCCAGCAGGGCATTCACAGGTGGTGCGCAGTATTTT
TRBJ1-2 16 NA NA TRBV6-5 CASSYSGTLLNYGYTF TGTGCCAGCAGTTACTCCGGGACACTGCTAAACTATGGCTACACCTTC
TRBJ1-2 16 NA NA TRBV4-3 CASSQDRTASNYGYTF TGCGCCAGCAGCCAAGATCGGACAGCTTCTAACTATGGCTACACCTTC
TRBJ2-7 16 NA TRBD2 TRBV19 CASSLPGTSGTYEQYF TGTGCCAGTAGTCTCCCCGGGACTAGCGGAACCTACGAGCAGTACTTC
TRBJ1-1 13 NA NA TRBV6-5 CASSYTVNTEAFF TGTGCCAGCAGTTACACTGTTAACACTGAAGCTTTCTTT
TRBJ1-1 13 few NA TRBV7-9 CASFSAGHTEAFF TGTGCCAGTTTCTCGGCGGGACACACTGAAGCTTTCTTT
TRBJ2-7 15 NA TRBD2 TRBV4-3 CASSQGLAGSNEQYF TGCGCCAGCAGCCAGGGACTAGCGGGAAGTAACGAGCAGTACTTC
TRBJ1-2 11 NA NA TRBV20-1 CIVPQDGGYTF TGCATTGTACCACAGGATGGAGGCTACACCTTC
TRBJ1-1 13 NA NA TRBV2 CASRGDLNTEAFF TGTGCCAGCAGAGGGGACTTGAACACTGAAGCTTTCTTT
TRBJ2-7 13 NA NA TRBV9 CASSVGGRGEQYF TGTGCCAGCAGCGTAGGTGGCAGGGGCGAGCAGTACTTC
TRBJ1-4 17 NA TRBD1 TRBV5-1 CASSSGWGRGQGEKLFF TGCGCCAGCAGCTCCGGGTGGGGCAGGGGGCAAGGTGAAAAACTGTTTTTT
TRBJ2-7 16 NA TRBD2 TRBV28 CAGGPSGGGATDEQYF TGTGCCGGAGGACCTAGCGGGGGAGGCGCTACCGACGAGCAGTACTTC
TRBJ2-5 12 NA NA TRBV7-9 CSSSPLLETQYF TGTTCCAGCAGCCCTCTCTTGGAGACCCAGTACTTC
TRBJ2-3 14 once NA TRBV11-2 CASSLTGTPDTQYF TGTGCCAGCAGCCTAACAGGTACTCCAGATACGCAGTATTTT
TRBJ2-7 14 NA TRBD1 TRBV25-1 CASRTGTVNYEQYF TGTGCCAGCCGAACCGGGACAGTTAACTACGAGCAGTACTTC
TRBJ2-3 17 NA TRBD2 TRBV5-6 CASSKPPGLASSHTQYF TGTGCCAGCAGCAAGCCCCCGGGACTAGCGTCGTCTCATACGCAGTATTTT
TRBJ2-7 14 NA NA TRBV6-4 CASSGQGGGSEQYF TGTGCCAGCAGCGGACAGGGAGGGGGGTCCGAGCAGTACTTC
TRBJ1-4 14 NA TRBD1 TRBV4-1 CASSPTGDNEKLFF TGCGCCAGCAGCCCGACAGGGGATAATGAAAAACTGTTTTTT
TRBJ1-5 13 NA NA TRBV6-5 CASRSGHYQPQHF TGTGCCAGCAGGTCGGGACATTATCAGCCCCAGCATTTT
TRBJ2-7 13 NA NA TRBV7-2 CASSFGITYEQYF TGTGCCAGCAGCTTCGGTATTACCTACGAGCAGTACTTC
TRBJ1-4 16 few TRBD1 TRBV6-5 CASSYSTGTGNEKLFF TGTGCCAGCAGTTACAGCACCGGGACAGGGAATGAAAAACTGTTTTTT
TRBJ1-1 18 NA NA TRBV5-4 CASSPPGGLNSPLLRAFF TGTGCCAGCAGCCCCCCAGGAGGCTTGAACAGTCCGTTACTCAGAGCTTTCTTT
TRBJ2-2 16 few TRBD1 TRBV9 CASSVLQGAGAGELFF TGTGCCAGCAGCGTCCTACAGGGGGCAGGCGCCGGGGAGCTGTTTTTT
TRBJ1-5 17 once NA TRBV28 CASRPRGYFTGNQPQHF TGTGCCAGCAGACCCCGGGGTTACTTTACGGGCAATCAGCCCCAGCATTTT
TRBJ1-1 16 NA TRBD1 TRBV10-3 CAISEWKTGMNTEAFF TGTGCCATCAGTGAGTGGAAGACAGGGATGAACACTGAAGCTTTCTTT
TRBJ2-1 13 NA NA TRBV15 CATSRVQDNEQFF TGTGCCACCAGCAGGGTACAGGACAATGAGCAGTTCTTC
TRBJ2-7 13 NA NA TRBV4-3 CASSQERTYEQYF TGCGCCAGCAGCCAGGAGCGGACCTACGAGCAGTACTTC
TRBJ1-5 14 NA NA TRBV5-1 CASSLAPEDQPQHF TGCGCCAGCAGCTTGGCCCCAGAGGATCAGCCCCAGCATTTT
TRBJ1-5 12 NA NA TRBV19 CASSISRISQHF TGTGCCAGTAGTATAAGCCGTATCTCCCAGCATTTT